Below are 17 T cell receptor beta chains sequenced from a single sample in a study of blood T cell repertoires in COVID-19. TCRdb's copy holds only in-frame clones and misses some; the assay was immunoSEQ multiplex PCR. The repertoire consists of about 240,000 clones, with roughly four fifths occurring once and the leading ten covering approximately 10%. The sequenced material came from peripheral blood. The receptors originated from an elderly woman with acute or convalescent COVID-19.

The genes are TRBV5-8 and TRBJ2-2, with no clear D. Germline loops: CDR1 SGHTS, CDR2 YDEGEE. The CDR3 is 11 amino acids. Trimming left V 7 bases short and J 6 bases short, with 7 bases between. CDR3 residues: CASPFPGELFF. The CDR3 DNA reads TGTGCCAGCCCCTTCCCCGGGGAGCTGTTTTTT.

Only one count was recorded for this clone. V and J are TRBV5-8 and TRBJ1-3; 8 bases fit TRBD1. This CDR3 region has 17 residues. Looked up from germline, CDR1 is SGHTS and CDR2 is YDEGEE. Trimming took 3 bases from V and 0 from J; bases not matched to a gene: 8. The CDR3 sequence is CASSSRTGWDSGNTIYF. Written as DNA, the CDR3 is TGTGCCAGCAGCTCCCGGACAGGGTGGGACTCTGGAAACACCATATATTTT. The whole variable domain, remainder taken from reference TRBV5-8 and TRBJ1-3, is EAGVTQSPTHLIKTRGQQATLRCSPISGHTSVYWYQQALGLGLQFLLWYDEGEERNRGNFPPRFSGRQFPNYSSELNVNALELEDSALYLCASSSRTGWDSGNTIYFGEGSWLTVV.

This rearrangement joins TRBV9 to TRBJ2-3, with D unresolved. The CDR3 length is 12 residues. The germline V gene encodes CDR1 SGDLS and CDR2 YYNGEE. Trimming shortened V by 4 bases and J by 3 bases, and 6 bases separated the two germline ends. CDR3 in DNA: TGTGCCAGCAGCCGCGGAACAGATACGCAGTATTTT. Its protein product is CASSRGTDTQYF.

V usage is TRBV5-8 and J usage is TRBJ1-4; 7 bases map to TRBD1. Trimming at V came to 0 bases and at J to 8 bases, leaving 10 bases not matched to a gene. The CDR3 covers 16 residues. CDR1 SGHTS and CDR2 YDEGEE come from the germline V gene. The CDR3 here is CASSLGPGTRGEKLFF. In DNA, the CDR3 is TGTGCCAGCAGCTTGGGACCCGGGACCAGGGGGGAAAAACTGTTTTTT.

The J gene is TRBJ1-6, the V gene TRBV18; weak D call: TRBD1 (5 bases). The CDR3 runs to 16 residues. V gave up 1 base and J gave up 8 bases, with 15 bases separating them. Germline-derived CDR1 and CDR2 are KGHSH and LQKENI. The CDR3: CASSPRPAGGDSPLHF. The CDR3 nucleotides read TGTGCCAGCTCACCACGTCCAGCCGGGGGGGATTCACCCCTCCACTTT.

The chain recombines TRBV28 with TRBJ2-7; 8 positions agree with TRBD1. Germline V gene sequence: CDR1 MDHEN, CDR2 SYDVKM. CDR3 length: 16 amino acids. V shed 7 bases and J 3 bases; nucleotides not matched to a gene: 14. CDR3 residues: CASNPAGGQASYEQYF. CDR3 DNA sequence: TGTGCCAGCAACCCGGCCGGGGGACAGGCAAGCTACGAGCAGTACTTC. Full variable domain (remainder filled in from reference TRBV28 and TRBJ2-7): DVKVTQSSRYLVKRTGEKVFLECVQDMDHENMFWYRQDPGLGLRLIYFSYDVKMKEKGDIPEGYSVSREKKERFSLILESASTNQTSMYLCASNPAGGQASYEQYFGPGTRLTVT.

V gene TRBV28 combines with J gene TRBJ2-7; TRBD1 agrees at 7 bases. This CDR3 is built from 15 residues. V dropped 4 bases and J dropped 3; count of bases not matched to a gene: 9. CDR1 MDHEN and CDR2 SYDVKM come from the germline V gene. This CDR3 is CASSSISGQNYEQYF. The CDR3 coding sequence is TGTGCCAGCAGTTCCATCTCGGGACAGAACTACGAGCAGTACTTC.

The rearrangement uses TRBV9 and TRBJ2-1; the match to TRBD2 covers 9 bases. Germline V lookup: CDR1 SGDLS, CDR2 YYNGEE. V gave up 0 bases and J gave up 9 bases; unmatched junction bases: 7. CDR3 length equals 15 residues. Written as DNA, the CDR3 is TGTGCCAGCAGCGTAGGGCTAGCGGGGAGTGGTGAGCAGTTCTTC. This translates into CASSVGLAGSGEQFF.

The chain uses TRBV19 and TRBJ2-2; possible D gene TRBD1, 6 bases. The germline V and J ends were trimmed by 0 bases and 6 bases, with 11 bases remaining between them. The CDR3 consists of 15 residues. The V gene's germline CDR1 is LNHDA and CDR2 SQIVND (reference sequence). The CDR3 protein is CASSIEGTGSGELFF. As DNA, the CDR3 is TGTGCCAGTAGTATAGAAGGAACAGGGTCCGGGGAGCTGTTTTTT. The entire variable domain, with the rest obtained from reference TRBV19 and TRBJ2-2, is as follows: DGGITQSPKYLFRKEGQNVTLSCEQNLNHDAMYWYRQDPGQGLRLIYYSQIVNDFQKGDIAEGYSVSREKKESFPLTVTSAQKNPTAFYLCASSIEGTGSGELFFGEGSRLTVL.

V and J are TRBV19 and TRBJ1-5; D possibly corresponds to TRBD1 (5 bases). V lost 4 bases and J 6 bases, leaving 16 bases between the germline ends. Per the germline V gene, CDR1 is LNHDA and CDR2 is SQIVND (reference sequence). CDR3 length: 15 residues. The CDR3 DNA follows: TGTGCCAGTAGTACCACCAGGCGGGGCGGTCAGCCCCAGCATTTT. It specifies CASSTTRRGGQPQHF.

V gene TRBV30 combines with J gene TRBJ2-2, with TRBD2 matching 11 bases. Trimming took 0 bases from V and 5 from J; bases not matched to a gene: 8. The V gene's germline CDR1 is GTSNPN and CDR2 SVGIG (reference sequence). The CDR3 is 17 amino acids. CDR3 loop: CAWSVLAGARGTGELFF. CDR3 DNA sequence: TGTGCCTGGAGTGTACTAGCGGGGGCCCGGGGTACCGGGGAGCTGTTTTTT.

The V call is TRBV5-6, the J call TRBJ1-2; D remains unclear. CDR3 size: 16 residues. V was cut by 2 bases and J by 5 bases, with 19 bases left in between. The germline gives CDR1 SGHDT, CDR2 YYEEEE. This CDR3 is CASSLGFTATPYGYTF. As DNA, the CDR3 is TGTGCCAGCAGCTTAGGTTTTACAGCTACGCCTTATGGCTACACCTTC.

This clone appeared once. V gene TRBV18 combines with J gene TRBJ1-6, with D perhaps matching TRBD1 (6 bases). This CDR3 is built from 16 residues. The V end was cut by 6 bases, the J end by 2 bases, with 14 bases between. The germline V gene encodes CDR1 KGHSH and CDR2 LQKENI. The CDR3 here is CASSPRTVPYNSPLHF. DNA for the CDR3: TGTGCCAGCTCTCCTCGGACAGTGCCCTATAATTCACCCCTCCACTTT.

To note about this clone: This specimen includes other DNA sequences encoding the same CDR3. CDR3 sequence reads: CASSQDRGEQYF. The CDR3 region has the DNA TGTGCCAGCAGCCAAGACAGGGGAGAGCAGTACTTC. The rearrangement joins TRBV3-1 (or the pseudogene TRBV3-2) to TRBJ2-7; D is possibly TRBD1 (6 bases). The V end was cut by 0 bases, the J end by 7 bases, with 7 bases between. This CDR3 comprises 12 residues. The V gene's germline CDR1 is LGHDT and CDR2 YNNKEL (reference sequence).

This clone has only a few counts. Other DNA sequences from this sample encode an identical CDR3 as well. The rearrangement uses TRBV7-9 and TRBJ1-4; TRBD1 aligns across 9 bases. The CDR3 loop spans 14 amino acids. Germline CDR1 SEHNR, CDR2 FQNEAQ (reference sequence). V trimming: 5 bases; J trimming: 8 bases; junction bases outside the gene matches: 6. This chain's CDR3 is CASSLGQGNEKLFF. CDR3 DNA: TGTGCCAGCAGCCTGGGACAGGGTAACGAAAAACTGTTTTTT.

The chain has TRBV3-1 (or the pseudogene TRBV3-2) and TRBJ2-3, with 9 bases matching TRBD1. With V trimmed by 1 base and J by 6 bases, 8 bases remained unmatched. Per germline, CDR1 LGHDT and CDR2 YNNKEL (reference sequence). CDR3 length equals 16 residues. The CDR3 sequence: CASSQGTGVGGDTQYF. The CDR3 bases are TGTGCCAGCAGCCAAGGGACAGGGGTTGGAGGCGATACGCAGTATTTT.

The chain joins TRBV7-3 to TRBJ1-6, with a tentative D call TRBD1 (5 bases). Between the trimmed V and J ends, which lost 4 bases and 9 bases, there was a span of 13 bases. Germline values: CDR1 SGHTA, CDR2 FQGTGA. This CDR3 has 14 amino acids. CDR3 region: CASSSGGFGSPLHF. The CDR3 DNA reads as TGTGCCAGCAGCTCCGGGGGTTTTGGTTCACCCCTCCACTTT. The variable domain in full, completed from reference TRBV7-3 and TRBJ1-6, reads GAGVSQTPSNKVTEKGKYVELRCDPISGHTALYWYRQSLGQGPEFLIYFQGTGAADDSGLPNDRFFAVRPEGSVSTLKIQRTERGDSAVYLCASSSGGFGSPLHFGNGTRLTVT.